This T cell receptor (beta chain) was documented in a study of beta chain features in type 1 diabetes (dated by TCRdb to the late 2010s). Turning to the overall study: Patients and healthy donors did not differ in mean age, gender distribution, total cell number or subset yield. A total of some 100,000,000 sorted cells were examined across all samples, and the number of cells per subset was strongly correlated with RNA yield. Regulatory and stem cell-like memory subsets were obtained from only 8 patients and roughly eight healthy donors, while naive and central memory subsets were obtained from all 30 or so donors. In the study, recently diagnosed type 1 diabetes patients and matched healthy donors were compared on the TCRB repertoires of their sorted circulating CD4+ T cell subsets. Broad study findings and their caveats: A moderate but significant shortening of TCRB CDR3 length was observed in type 1 diabetes patients in all four CD4+ subsets. Because the HLA sub-analyses included only small numbers of individuals, any influence of HLA type on TCRB rearrangement was left unresolved. PCR might favor shorter templates, but patient and control samples were amplified and corrected together, so any skew would affect both groups equally. Fewer insertions and more nucleotide deletions at VDJ recombination sites were observed in patients with type 1 diabetes, implying thymic rearrangement abnormalities. Because cDNA was sequenced instead of genomic DNA, activated cells with high expression could be over-represented, although the groups did not differ in activation or CD3 levels. Naive, central memory and regulatory TCRB repertoires appeared to be more alike among patients than among healthy donors.

As to this clone: Its cognate antigen has yet to be identified. No base quality values were provided; no much bigger clone lies one nucleotide off.

All of the isolated RNA was reverse transcribed with the High Capacity cDNA Reverse Transcription Kit, so expressed TCRB transcripts were sequenced. Deep immunoSEQ sequencing was performed on naive, central memory and regulatory T cell samples, with an average of about 3.6 million total reads per sample. After sorted cells were lysed in RLT buffer, RNA was extracted with DNase-treated RNeasy Micro or Mini kits, with the choice depending on cell number. Each cell subset was processed separately to prevent cross-contamination, with patient and healthy donor samples processed together. TCRB sequences were amplified from cDNA with the immunoSEQ multiplex PCR, producing 87-bp fragments spanning the CDR3 region. The amplicons were sequenced using the Illumina HiSeq platform. For the original study's pipeline: PCR bias was computationally corrected using synthetic template baselines, reads within Hamming distance 2 were collapsed, and singletons that could not be merged were discarded. By aligning reads against IMGT, V, D and J genes, CDR3 length, and insertions or deletions at six rearrangement sites were assigned. Within each subset, clonotype counts were normalized to sorted cell number, after which true diversity and Gini coefficients were computed with the tcR R package. The overlap coefficient, calculated on TCRB nucleotide sequences, was used to quantify repertoire sharing. Out-of-frame TCRB sequences from naive cells were analyzed to stand in for the pre-selection repertoire. The table comes from immuneACCESS by way of TCRdb, which keeps in-frame sequences with V and J called. Part of the clones is missing from these tables; in studies checked, under half for an unresolved V gene and the rest for unknown reasons. Clone size and the V and J calls come from that table; the DNA yielded D and trimming. The sample table lists 900,000 or so clones, roughly 17% of them with a count of one. Around 0.02% of the sample belongs to the ten largest clones.

V is cut back by 5 bases and J by 4 bases, with 9 bases in the junction unmatched. From a lookup of the germline V gene, CDR1 and CDR2 are SGHTA and FQGNSA. The CDR3 sequence holds 18 residues, the cysteine and phenylalanine included. Only the CDR3 DNA is retained, 54 bases long and in frame from the first base. A single peripheral blood draw of 90 to 150 mL on average was collected from each donor into heparinised tubes. Naive, central memory, regulatory and stem cell-like memory CD4+ T cells were sorted on a BD FACSAria II using a panel including CD45RO, CCR7, CD25, CD127, CD95 and CD27. All sorted populations exceeded 95% purity. Right away, PBMCs were isolated by Lymphoprep density gradient centrifugation and were stained directly, with no culture step. So that batch effects would be minimized, each experiment stained and sorted samples in pairs, pairing one healthy donor with one patient.

In this chain, TRBV7-2 is recombined with TRBJ2-2, with 14 bases aligning to TRBD2. The source material was naive CD4+ T cells from blood. Explained via the paper, the cell subset or site label denotes: true naive CD4+ T cells. This TCR came from a woman under 30 in good health. The CDR3 in this case is CASSPPGLAGVTTGELFF. The DNA sequence is given as TGTGCCAGCAGCCCACCGGGACTAGCGGGAGTTACCACCGGGGAGCTGTTTTTT.